A single sample is the source of the 18 T cell receptor beta chains below, sequenced in a study of T cells after yellow fever vaccination. TCRdb independently ran MiXCR on the 5' RACE reads; one entry per CDR3 protein. This sample yields 450,000 to 550,000 distinct CDR3 sequences, of which around a fifth are seen a single time; about 16% belongs to the top ten. The sample here was PBMCs, taken less than 25 days after the first yellow fever vaccination. The receptors were sampled from a man between 18 and 29 years old who received the YFV17D yellow fever vaccine.

This clonotype was found a few times. The genes are TRBV20-1 and TRBJ1-2, with a tentative D call TRBD1 (5 bases). V gave up 3 bases and J gave up 4 bases, with 9 bases separating them. This CDR3 is built from 12 residues. Germline V gene sequence: CDR1 DFQATT, CDR2 SNEGSKA (reference sequence). CDR3 DNA sequence: TGCAGTGCTAGGATCAGGGCCTATGGCTACACCTTC. Its protein is CSARIRAYGYTF.

This clonotype came up a few times. The chain is built from TRBV6-1 and TRBJ2-3, with no clear D. The CDR3 totals 13 residues. V was shortened by 6 bases and J by 0 bases, with 7 bases between the two germline ends. Germline loops: CDR1 MNHNS, CDR2 SASEGT. The CDR3 reads CASRRISTDTQYF. DNA for the CDR3: TGTGCCAGCAGGCGAATTAGCACAGATACGCAGTATTTT.

The genes are TRBV18 and TRBJ1-3; no clear D gene. This CDR3 contains 16 residues. From germline, CDR1 is KGHSH and CDR2 LQKENI. The V end lost 0 bases, the J end lost 3 bases, and 12 bases lay between the germline ends. The DNA of the CDR3 is TGTGCCAGCTCACCACCGGTCGGTACGATTGGAAACACCATATATTTT. Translating it yields CASSPPVGTIGNTIYF. The whole variable domain, filled in from reference TRBV18 and TRBJ1-3, reads NAGVMQNPRHLVRRRGQEARLRCSPMKGHSHVYWYRQLPEEGLKFMVYLQKENIIDESGMPKERFSAEFPKEGPSILRIQQVVRGDSAAYFCASSPPVGTIGNTIYFGEGSWLTVV.

The V gene is TRBV18, the J gene TRBJ2-1, with 10 bases identical to TRBD2. CDR1 and CDR2 (germline): KGHSH, LQKENI. This CDR3 is built from 15 residues. V dropped 0 bases and J dropped 10; count of bases not matched to a gene: 6. The CDR3 here is CASSPPQRGGHEQFF. As DNA, the CDR3 is TGTGCCAGCTCACCACCCCAGCGGGGGGGCCACGAGCAGTTCTTC.

This clonotype was observed many times. V and J are TRBV4-2 and TRBJ2-2; D may be TRBD1 or TRBD2 (6 bases each). Germline CDR1 is LGHNA and CDR2 is YNFKEQ. Trimming removed 1 base from V and 2 bases from J, with 14 bases in between. CDR3 length: 17 amino acids. This CDR3 reads CASSQVGGGPNTGELFF. For the CDR3, the DNA is TGTGCCAGCAGCCAAGTCGGAGGGGGGCCTAACACCGGGGAGCTGTTTTTT.

A single count supports this clonotype. The genes are TRBV20-1 and TRBJ2-7; perhaps TRBD1 as D (6 bases). CDR1 and CDR2 from the germline V gene are DFQATT and SNEGSKA (reference sequence). The length of the CDR3 is 13 residues. The V end was cut by 4 bases, the J end by 0 bases, with 10 bases between. CDR3 in DNA: TGCAGTGCTACCCAGGGGAACTCCTACGAGCAGTACTTC. Translated, it gives CSATQGNSYEQYF.

This clonotype has more than one count but fewer than ten. This rearrangement joins TRBV5-1 to TRBJ1-5; D not resolved. CDR1 and CDR2 from the germline V gene are SGHRS and YFSETQ. The CDR3 covers 16 residues. The V end was cut by 0 bases, the J end by 1 base, with 11 bases between. The DNA for the CDR3 is TGCGCCAGCAGCTTGGGAATAGCAACGAGCAATCAGCCCCAGCATTTT. Amino acid sequence: CASSLGIATSNQPQHF.

This clonotype was counted many times. This rearrangement joins TRBV4-1 to TRBJ2-3; 16 nucleotides line up with TRBD2. V lost 5 bases, J lost 4 bases, and 3 bases stayed unmatched. CDR3 size: 16 residues. CDR1 and CDR2 from the germline V gene are MGHRA and YSYEKL. CDR3 in amino acids: CASSAGLAGGSDTQYF. The CDR3 nucleotides are TGCGCCAGCAGCGCGGGACTAGCGGGGGGGTCAGATACGCAGTATTTT.

The CDR3 DNA follows: TGCGCCAGCAGCTTGGTCGGGACTAGTGACACCGGGGAGCTGTTTTTT. Translation: CASSLVGTSDTGELFF. This chain joins TRBV5-1 and TRBJ2-2; TRBD2 matches at 8 bases. There are 16 residues in the CDR3. Germline V gene sequence: CDR1 SGHRS, CDR2 YFSETQ. J gave up 3 bases and V 0 bases, and 4 bases lay outside the gene matches. The full variable domain, its missing parts supplied by reference TRBV5-1 and TRBJ2-2, is KAGVTQTPRYLIKTRGQQVTLSCSPISGHRSVSWYQQTPGQGLQFLFEYFSETQRNKGNFPGRFSGRQFSNSRSEMNVSTLELGDSALYLCASSLVGTSDTGELFFGEGSRLTVL.

V gene TRBV18 combines with J gene TRBJ1-5; TRBD1 matches 8 bases. CDR1 and CDR2 (germline): KGHSH, LQKENI. The CDR3 consists of 16 residues. With V trimmed by 2 bases and J by 7 bases, 10 bases remained unmatched. Here the CDR3 DNA reads TGTGCCAGCTCACCATCGACCACAGGGGGAGGACAGCCCCAGCATTTT. It specifies CASSPSTTGGGQPQHF.

The chain employs TRBV4-2 and TRBJ1-2; TRBD1 matches at 7 bases. The CDR3 contains 15 residues. J was trimmed by 6 bases and V by 5 bases; bases with no gene match: 12. CDR1 and CDR2 from the germline V gene are LGHNA and YNFKEQ. In DNA form, the CDR3 reads TGTGCCAGCAGCGCCCACAGGGGAAACGAGGATGGCTACACCTTC. Its protein is CASSAHRGNEDGYTF.

This clonotype was detected only a few times. V usage is TRBV5-4 and J usage is TRBJ1-1; tentative D call: TRBD1 (5 bases). Germline V gives CDR1 SGHNT, CDR2 YYREEE (reference sequence). Trimming stripped 1 base from V and 7 bases from J, with 11 bases between. The CDR3 loop spans 13 amino acids. CDR3 loop: CASSLQGALEAFF. CDR3 DNA: TGTGCCAGCAGCTTGCAAGGGGCTCTTGAAGCTTTCTTT.

The genes are TRBV19 and TRBJ1-1, with D unresolved. The CDR3 consists of 14 residues. Germline CDR1 and CDR2: LNHDA and SQIVND (reference sequence). V was clipped by 8 bases and J by 5 bases, with 18 bases between them. CDR3 sequence reads: CASRTPTAGTEAFF. The CDR3 nucleotides read TGTGCCAGTCGGACCCCGACGGCTGGTACTGAAGCTTTCTTT.

The chain employs TRBV4-1 and TRBJ2-1; perhaps TRBD2 as D (5 bases). Germline assignment: CDR1 MGHRA and CDR2 YSYEKL. Between the trimmed V and J ends, which lost 3 bases and 10 bases, there was a span of 10 bases. The CDR3 has 12 amino acids. CDR3 amino acids: CASSHSGGEQFF. The CDR3 nucleotides read TGCGCCAGCAGCCATTCGGGCGGGGAGCAGTTCTTC.

The J gene is TRBJ2-7, the V gene TRBV7-9; D possibly corresponds to TRBD1 (6 bases). This CDR3 has 15 residues. Germline CDR1 and CDR2: SEHNR and FQNEAQ (reference sequence). V lost 1 base, J lost 0 bases, and 10 bases lay in between. This chain's CDR3 is CASSLGTVYSYEQYF. The CDR3, as DNA: TGTGCCAGCAGCTTAGGGACAGTTTACTCCTACGAGCAGTACTTC.

Only a few counts were recorded for this clonotype. The chain uses TRBV5-4 and TRBJ1-6, with D possibly matching TRBD1 (6 bases). V lost 9 bases and J lost 7, with 20 bases in between. Germline assignment: CDR1 SGHNT and CDR2 YYREEE (reference sequence). The CDR3 runs to 15 residues. CDR3: CATRGGDPLNSPLHF. The CDR3 coding sequence is TGTGCCACCCGAGGGGGTGACCCCCTGAATTCACCCCTCCACTTT.

The J gene is TRBJ1-1, the V gene TRBV7-3; TRBD1 might be the D (5 bases). The CDR3 is made up of 13 amino acids. Germline CDR1 SGHTA, CDR2 FQGTGA. V was pared by 5 bases and J by 3 bases, with 10 bases between. The CDR3 reads CASSRGGDTEAFF. CDR3 coding DNA: TGTGCCAGCAGCCGGGGGGGGGACACTGAAGCTTTCTTT. The full variable domain, completed using reference TRBV7-3 and TRBJ1-1, is GAGVSQTPSNKVTEKGKYVELRCDPISGHTALYWYRQSLGQGPEFLIYFQGTGAADDSGLPNDRFFAVRPEGSVSTLKIQRTERGDSAVYLCASSRGGDTEAFFGQGTRLTVV.

The chain has TRBV19 and TRBJ2-7; 8 bases align to TRBD1. The V gene end was trimmed by 2 bases and the J gene end by 7 bases; junction bases not matched to a gene: 13. The CDR3 totals 16 residues. CDR1 LNHDA and CDR2 SQIVND come from the germline V gene (reference sequence). As DNA, the CDR3 is TGTGCCAGTAGTATACGCCGGGACAGGCTCTCCGGTGAGCAGTACTTC. This gives the protein CASSIRRDRLSGEQYF.